There are a few counts of the clone carrying this T cell receptor beta chain. Researchers made TCR cDNA using 5'RACE template switching, and this step added a universal primer site and UMIs. Using its own MiXCR run on the 5' RACE reads, TCRdb lists one record per CDR3 protein. The top ten hold 15% to 20% of the sample, which has around 350,000 distinct CDR3 sequences, 11% seen once. This entry comes from a study of T cells after yellow fever vaccination. V lost 5 bases and J lost 0; bases outside the gene matches: 15. There are 19 residues in the CDR3. CDR1 is SGHAT, CDR2 FQNNGV, per germline. The receptor comes from a man between 18 and 29 years old who received the YFV17D yellow fever vaccine. The gene calls are TRBV11-2 and TRBJ2-2; 7 bases are shared with TRBD2. This specimen consisted of PBMCs, obtained on the day of the first yellow fever vaccination. CDR3 sequence: CASSPRRGTTTPNTGELFF. CDR3 nucleotide sequence: TGTGCCAGCAGCCCGCGGCGGGGGACCACCACACCGAACACCGGGGAGCTGTTTTTT.